Listed below are T cell receptor beta chains from one sample, sequenced in a study of shared clonotypes between healthy human individuals. TCRdb keeps only in-frame clones here, not all; method: immunoSEQ multiplex PCR. Of 1,400,000 or so clones in the sample, 98% are singletons; the top ten hold about 0.35%. The material sequenced was naive CD4+ T cells sorted from blood. These TCRs come from a young man in good health. CDR3s include the opening cysteine and the closing phenylalanine or tryptophan. The D gene is left open where the match is weak. Expanded clones are given a class, and other clones once, few, many or no size at all.

length: 14
V: TRBV30
D: NA
size: NA
J: TRBJ1-3
CDR3: CAWSVGGSGNTIYF
DNA: TGTGCCTGGAGTGTAGGAGGATCTGGAAACACCATATATTTT

length: 17
V: TRBV18
D: NA
size: NA
J: TRBJ2-1
CDR3: CASSPPLKSSRENEQFF
DNA: TGTGCCAGCTCACCCCCTTTGAAAAGTTCGAGGGAGAACGAGCAGTTCTTC

length: 15
V: TRBV7-2
D: NA
size: NA
J: TRBJ2-5
CDR3: CASSLGGGPGETQYF
DNA: TGTGCCAGCAGCTTAGGAGGGGGGCCGGGAGAGACCCAGTACTTC

length: 14
V: TRBV7-8
D: TRBD2
size: NA
J: TRBJ2-7
CDR3: CASSQREGTYEQYF
DNA: TGTGCCAGCAGCCAACGGGAGGGAACCTACGAGCAGTACTTC

length: 11
V: TRBV6-6
D: NA
size: NA
J: TRBJ1-1
CDR3: CASSYGGEAFF
DNA: TGTGCCAGCAGTTACGGAGGCGAGGCTTTCTTT

length: 12
V: TRBV7-9
D: NA
size: NA
J: TRBJ1-2
CDR3: CASSFRDLGYTF
DNA: TGTGCCAGCAGCTTTCGGGATCTTGGCTACACCTTC

length: 15
V: TRBV18
D: TRBD2
size: NA
J: TRBJ2-7
CDR3: CASSSGTSGIYEQYF
DNA: TGTGCCAGCTCATCTGGGACTAGCGGGATCTACGAGCAGTACTTC

length: 14
V: TRBV10-1
D: NA
size: NA
J: TRBJ1-4
CDR3: CAQSGTDAAEKLFF
DNA: TGCGCCCAATCCGGGACGGACGCCGCTGAAAAACTGTTTTTT

length: 15
V: TRBV7-2
D: TRBD2
size: NA
J: TRBJ2-5
CDR3: CASSFGGAGKETQYF
DNA: TGTGCCAGCAGCTTTGGGGGAGCGGGAAAAGAGACCCAGTACTTC

length: 11
V: TRBV21-1
D: NA
size: once
J: TRBJ2-3
CDR3: CASSLGDTQYF
DNA: TGTGCCAGCAGCCTCGGAGATACGCAGTATTTT

length: 14
V: TRBV6-5
D: NA
size: NA
J: TRBJ1-1
CDR3: CASSYGFGNTEAFF
DNA: TGTGCCAGCAGTTACGGGTTTGGGAACACTGAAGCTTTCTTT

length: 14
V: TRBV4-1
D: NA
size: NA
J: TRBJ2-3
CDR3: CASSQVLMTDTQYF
DNA: TGCGCCAGCAGCCAAGTCCTGATGACAGATACGCAGTATTTT

length: 14
V: TRBV5-6
D: NA
size: NA
J: TRBJ2-2
CDR3: CASSLDQGYGELFF
DNA: TGTGCCAGCAGCTTGGACCAGGGGTACGGGGAGCTGTTTTTT

length: 14
V: TRBV5-1
D: NA
size: NA
J: TRBJ2-5
CDR3: CASSLAEGGETQYF
DNA: TGCGCCAGCAGCTTGGCCGAAGGGGGTGAGACCCAGTACTTC

length: 14
V: TRBV2
D: NA
size: NA
J: TRBJ1-5
CDR3: CASSETRGNQPQHF
DNA: TGTGCCAGCAGTGAAACCAGGGGAAACCAGCCCCAGCATTTT

length: 13
V: TRBV11-2
D: NA
size: NA
J: TRBJ2-7
CDR3: CASSLGQNYEQYF
DNA: TGTGCCAGCAGCTTAGGACAGAACTACGAGCAGTACTTC

length: 14
V: TRBV18
D: TRBD1
size: NA
J: TRBJ2-5
CDR3: CASSPYSGGETQYF
DNA: TGTGCCAGCTCACCGTATTCAGGGGGAGAGACCCAGTACTTC

length: 16
V: TRBV7-6
D: TRBD1
size: NA
J: TRBJ2-1
CDR3: CASSRNTGGRAAEQFF
DNA: TGTGCCAGCAGTCGCAACACAGGGGGGCGAGCGGCTGAGCAGTTCTTC